The count of the clone carrying this TCR beta chain is one. Its antigen is still unknown. These data come from a study of CD8 T cells in ankylosing spondylitis. The study's findings and limits: Reports of some motif variants in reactive arthritis synovial fluid and blood predate this one. Disease-linked clones reportedly showed significant enrichment in matched ankylosing spondylitis synovial fluid. Clones linked with disease were CD8+ and fairly uncommon in the peripheral blood. Blood of patients with ankylosing spondylitis appeared to be characterized by a TCR beta motif of about 8 highly homologous variants.

Per germline, CDR1 MDHEN and CDR2 SYDVKM. V dropped 4 bases and J dropped 4 bases, with 11 bases sitting between them. This CDR3 has 13 amino acids. Construction of TCR beta libraries was performed using quantitative 5'-RACE with molecular barcodes. TCRdb independently ran MiXCR on the 5' RACE reads; one entry per CDR3 protein. The sample holds roughly 670,000 distinct CDR3 sequences, under 20% seen once. This clonotype originated in a male donor with ankylosing spondylitis. The chain has TRBV28 and TRBJ2-7; tentative D call: TRBD1 (6 bases). Material: blood, either unsorted or a sorted T cell fraction (not recorded which). Here the CDR3 reads CASSWGTTYEQYF. The CDR3 DNA is TGTGCCAGCAGTTGGGGGACAACGTACGAGCAGTACTTC. Full variable domain (missing parts from reference TRBV28 and TRBJ2-7): DVKVTQSSRYLVKRTGEKVFLECVQDMDHENMFWYRQDPGLGLRLIYFSYDVKMKEKGDIPEGYSVSREKKERFSLILESASTNQTSMYLCASSWGTTYEQYFGPGTRLTVT.